This T cell receptor (beta chain) was sequenced for a study of cytomegalovirus exposure and HLA in healthy donors. The repertoire was sequenced with immunoSEQ multiplex PCR; TCRdb's copy has only in-frame clones and lacks some. The sample yields about 130,000 clones, roughly 90% seen once. In the case of this clone: Its antigen is currently unknown.

Trimming shortened V by 3 bases and J by 4 bases, and 9 bases separated the two germline ends. The CDR3 covers 13 residues. The V gene's germline CDR1 is SGHAT and CDR2 FQNNGV. Whole-study results and caveats: The classifier, whose performance was assessed in both the original and validation cohorts, reportedly diagnosed cytomegalovirus status with high specificity and sensitivity. There were a few CMV-associated chains whose specificity for CMV antigens was confirmed in vitro.

Sequencing was done on a sample of PBMCs. The receptor's source is a man under 40 in good health and CMV-seronegative. The V gene is TRBV11-2, the J gene TRBJ1-1; weak D call: TRBD1 (5 bases). CDR3 bases: TGTGCCAGCAGCTTGGGGGGGGTCACTGAAGCTTTCTTT. Protein product: CASSLGGVTEAFF.